A selection of T cell receptor beta chains follows, all from one sample in a study of T cells in Graves' hyperthyroidism and ophthalmopathy. TCRdb called the multiplex PCR reads again in MiXCR, with one record for every CDR3 protein. The sample holds 450,000 to 700,000 distinct CDR3 sequences, 40% to 55% seen once. Material: peripheral blood or thyroid tissue (not recorded which). All receptors derive from an adult woman with Graves' disease, either hyperthyroidism or ophthalmopathy (not recorded which). Each CDR3 is given with its conserved first and last residue. Each record gives: V gene, D gene, clone size, J gene, CDR3 protein, CDR3 DNA. A D gene is named only where the DNA matches it firmly. Expanded clones get a size class; other rows say once, few or many, or leave the size out.

TRBV15,-,-,TRBJ1-4,CATSRELTTNEKLFF,TGTGCCACCAGCAGAGAATTGACAACTAATGAAAAACTGTTTTTT
TRBV7-8,-,many,TRBJ1-4,CASSSPQPGTAVEKLFF,TGTGCCAGCAGCTCCCCACAACCCGGGACCGCCGTTGAAAAACTGTTTTTT
TRBV7-9,-,-,TRBJ2-5,CASSQHNHGETQYF,TGTGCCAGCAGCCAACACAACCATGGGGAGACCCAGTACTTC
TRBV12-3/TRBV12-4,TRBD1,-,TRBJ1-4,CASSFGTADEKLFF,TGTGCCAGCAGTTTCGGGACAGCGGATGAAAAACTGTTTTTT
TRBV27,-,many,TRBJ2-2,CASRGTYTGELFF,TGTGCCAGCAGAGGTACCTACACCGGGGAGCTGTTTTTT
TRBV15,-,-,TRBJ1-4,CATSRDRGAEKLFF,TGTGCCACCAGCAGAGATCGGGGGGCCGAAAAACTGTTTTTT
TRBV9,TRBD1,many,TRBJ1-2,CASSARTGGFYGYTF,TGTGCCAGCAGCGCGAGGACAGGGGGCTTCTATGGCTACACCTTC
TRBV19,-,-,TRBJ2-6,CASSVGGGYTGANVLTF,TGTGCCAGTAGTGTGGGTGGGGGTTACACCGGGGCCAACGTCCTGACTTTC
TRBV7-9,-,many,TRBJ2-2,CASSLGSTGELFF,TGTGCCAGCAGTCTAGGTTCCACCGGGGAGCTGTTTTTT
TRBV2,-,many,TRBJ1-1,CASSAYLAGAFF,TGTGCCAGCAGTGCCTATTTGGCGGGGGCTTTCTTT
TRBV29-1,TRBD2,-,TRBJ2-1,CSVERDYNEQFF,TGCAGCGTGGAGCGGGACTACAATGAGCAGTTCTTC
TRBV6-5,-,-,TRBJ2-2,CASSYSGGVLTGELFF,TGTGCCAGCAGTTACTCAGGGGGGGTACTCACCGGGGAGCTGTTTTTT
TRBV10-3,-,many,TRBJ1-4,CAISPGTSIGEKLFF,TGTGCCATCAGTCCCGGGACTTCGATCGGTGAAAAACTGTTTTTT
TRBV7-9,-,-,TRBJ2-7,CASSVGAGQPYEQYF,TGTGCCAGCAGCGTTGGTGCGGGACAGCCCTACGAGCAGTACTTC
TRBV2,-,-,TRBJ2-7,CASTYRDSAYEQYF,TGTGCCAGCACCTACCGGGACTCCGCCTACGAGCAGTACTTC
TRBV19,-,-,TRBJ2-2,CASSWQGRTGELFF,TGTGCCAGTAGTTGGCAGGGGAGGACCGGGGAGCTGTTTTTT
TRBV7-8,-,-,TRBJ1-2,CASSSPKTWEGGYTF,TGTGCCAGCAGTTCCCCAAAAACCTGGGAGGGTGGCTACACCTTC
TRBV9,-,-,TRBJ1-6,CASSVRQSNSPLHF,TGTGCCAGCAGCGTCCGACAGAGTAATTCACCCCTCCACTTT
TRBV29-1,-,-,TRBJ2-2,CSSEDRGVNTGELFF,TGCAGCAGTGAAGACCGGGGAGTGAACACCGGGGAGCTGTTTTTT
TRBV4-2,TRBD2,many,TRBJ2-7,CASSQGLAGSRNPYEQYF,TGTGCCAGCAGCCAGGGGCTAGCGGGAAGCCGGAATCCCTACGAGCAGTACTTC
TRBV2,TRBD1,once,TRBJ1-4,CASIGMSRMDRENEKLFF,TGTGCCAGCATCGGAATGAGCCGGATGGACAGGGAAAATGAAAAACTGTTTTTT
TRBV2,TRBD1,-,TRBJ2-2,CASDRGLFF,TGTGCCAGTGACAGGGGGCTGTTTTTT
TRBV9,-,-,TRBJ1-6,CASSPGGLANSPLHF,TGTGCCAGCAGCCCTGGGGGCCTAGCTAATTCACCCCTCCACTTT
TRBV20-1,-,many,TRBJ1-6,CSADIGTTHNSPLHF,TGCAGTGCCGATATTGGGACAACCCATAATTCACCCCTCCACTTT
TRBV10-3,-,few,TRBJ1-1,CAIANGANTEAFF,TGTGCCATCGCGAATGGGGCGAACACTGAAGCTTTCTTT
TRBV20-1,TRBD1,few,TRBJ1-2,CSAKTGSYGYTF,TGCAGTGCTAAGACAGGGTCCTATGGCTACACCTTC
TRBV10-3,TRBD1,-,TRBJ1-3,CAISDHRGGSSSGNTIYF,TGTGCCATCAGTGATCACAGGGGAGGCTCCAGCTCTGGAAACACCATATATTTT
TRBV3-1,TRBD2,many,TRBJ2-7,CASSQDTLAGTYEQYF,TGTGCCAGCAGCCAAGATACGCTAGCGGGAACCTACGAGCAGTACTTC
TRBV6-2/TRBV6-3,-,-,TRBJ2-7,CASTEGITYEQYF,TGTGCCAGTACGGAAGGAATTACCTACGAGCAGTACTTC
TRBV9,-,-,TRBJ1-1,CASSGSRDGSEAFF,TGTGCCAGCAGCGGATCCCGGGACGGGAGTGAAGCTTTCTTT
TRBV12-3/TRBV12-4,-,once,TRBJ2-1,CASSYSPHCEQFF,TGTGCCAGCAGTTACTCCCCCCACTGTGAGCAGTTCTTC
TRBV7-6,TRBD2,once,TRBJ2-5,CASSDSGGAGMETQYF,TGTGCCAGCAGCGATTCCGGGGGGGCCGGTATGGAGACCCAGTACTTC
TRBV6-2/TRBV6-3,-,many,TRBJ1-5,CASSYSGSPYSNQPQHF,TGTGCCAGCAGTTACTCGGGCAGCCCTTATAGCAATCAGCCCCAGCATTTT
TRBV12-3/TRBV12-4,-,many,TRBJ1-2,CASSFWGADGYTF,TGTGCCAGCAGTTTTTGGGGAGCGGATGGCTACACCTTC
TRBV2,TRBD1,many,TRBJ1-6,CASNLPQGASSYNSPLHF,TGTGCCAGCAATCTACCACAGGGGGCCAGCTCCTATAATTCACCCCTCCACTTT
TRBV14,-,many,TRBJ1-2,CASSQDLGNYGYTF,TGTGCCAGCAGCCAAGATCTTGGGAACTATGGCTACACCTTC
TRBV11-2,-,many,TRBJ1-4,CASSLGFSLEKLFF,TGTGCCAGCAGCTTGGGCTTCTCCTTGGAAAAACTGTTTTTT
TRBV7-2,-,few,TRBJ1-1,CASSSRYTGRKNTEAFF,TGTGCCAGCAGCTCGCGCTATACGGGACGGAAGAACACTGAAGCTTTCTTT
TRBV7-9,-,many,TRBJ1-1,CASSSLLGAGTEAFF,TGTGCCAGCAGTAGTCTTTTGGGGGCGGGCACTGAAGCTTTCTTT
TRBV25-1,TRBD1,once,TRBJ1-4,CASSAGTGHTTNEKLFF,TGTGCCAGCAGCGCCGGGACAGGACACACAACTAATGAAAAACTGTTTTTT
TRBV7-9,TRBD1,-,TRBJ2-5,CASRAGQGSETQYF,TGTGCCAGCAGGGCGGGACAGGGATCGGAGACCCAGTACTTC
TRBV7-8,TRBD1,-,TRBJ1-1,CASNGDRVDTEAFF,TGTGCCAGCAATGGGGACAGAGTTGACACTGAAGCTTTCTTT
TRBV5-1,-,-,TRBJ2-2,CASSLGARELFF,TGCGCCAGCAGCTTGGGGGCCAGGGAGCTGTTTTTT